The entry below describes one TCR beta chain. Its recognized antigen is unknown. Base qualities are not at hand, and no much larger clone is one base apart. Other DNA sequences of this sample code for an identical CDR3. According to the study, the label for this sample's time point signals: baseline before first vaccination. Vaccinee samples were obtained from the UK trials COV001 and COV002, which included a single-blind randomized controlled phase 2/3 trial of AZD1222 (ChAdOx1 nCoV-19) in healthy adults. For TCRbeta chain sequencing, PBMC samples were collected from trial participants at day 0 and at day 28 after the second dose. The CDR3 regions of human TCRbeta chains were analyzed by immunosequencing. The original pipeline was this. TCRs in the repertoires were matched against a reference library of SARS-CoV-2-specific TCRs that had been generated with the MIRA antigen-specificity platform. Breadth meant the fraction of unique TCRs that were SARS-CoV-2-associated, whereas depth meant the fraction of total T cells that were SARS-CoV-2-associated. Each spike-specific TCR was assigned to its reactive spike region and to a CD4 or CD8 class using the MIRA data. Log10-transformed breadth and depth values were compared by one-way ANOVA with Sidak's multiple comparisons tests. TCRdb obtained this table from immuneACCESS and retained in-frame rearrangements with V and J assigned. These tables miss some clones; where compared with another copy, unresolved V genes account for less than half of the shortfall, and the remainder is unexplained. V and J calls and clone size are as listed in that table; D and trimming were resolved from the DNA. This sample holds approximately 100,000 clones; around 94% were observed only once. The biggest ten clones account for roughly 2% of the sample.

This entry comes from a study of T cell responses to AZD1222 COVID-19 vaccine (dated by TCRdb to about 2021). About the study as a whole: AZD1222 recipients given second doses at about 4 weeks or at about 12 weeks were pooled, since spike-specific TCR depth and breadth were not found to differ between the two schedules. Trial participants were enrolled by age into 18-55, 56-69 and 70-plus year subgroups, with around 150, 28 and 57 TCR-sequenced participants respectively. TCR sequencing covered 233 trial participants: 200 to 210 given two doses of AZD1222 and 26 given two doses of MenACWY control vaccine.

CDR1 and CDR2 (MRHNA, SNTAGT) derive from the germline V gene. The V end gives up 0 bases and the J end 7 bases, leaving 1 base in the junction not matched to a gene. The CDR3 numbers 16 residues from cysteine through phenylalanine. The read is trimmed to its CDR3 DNA, 48 bases read in frame from base 1. Broader findings and caveats from the paper: Because no day 14 peak-response samples were available, the repertoires could be characterized only after the peak T cell response. The vaccine-associated CD4 TCRs covered the entire spike protein, and the dominant responses fell in regions 160-218 and 743-854. Conclusions about previously exposed vaccinees were limited because only six AZD1222 recipients were SARS-CoV-2 seropositive at baseline. After two AZD1222 doses, both the breadth and the depth of spike-specific TCRs were significantly higher than at day 0 and than in MenACWY recipients. Reportedly, almost half of the unique spike-specific TCRs recognized epitopes lying outside the regions that are mutated in the B.1.351 and B.1.1.7 variants. In the small 56-69-year group, the increase in depth fell short of significance, most likely because of low power. Participants were mostly white British and included more females than males, and it was suggested by the authors that clonal diversity may have been underestimated.

This TCR was sampled from an adult in good health. This sequence uses TRBV6-4 and TRBJ2-1; 15 central bases correspond to TRBD2. The source material was peripheral blood, sampled on day 0 of AZD1222 vaccination. CDR3 region: CASSDSGTSGRNEQFF. The nucleotide sequence reads TGTGCCAGCAGTGACTCGGGGACTAGCGGGAGGAATGAGCAGTTCTTC.